A single count supports the clone carrying this T cell receptor (beta chain). As yet, its antigen is unknown. Generated by immunoSEQ multiplex PCR, the TCRdb table keeps only in-frame clones and is missing some. This table holds about 98,000 clones, approximately 84% found once. This sample was included in a study of cytomegalovirus exposure and HLA in healthy donors. Regarding the study as a whole: The study designated roughly 160 TCR beta chains cytomegalovirus-associated. It was found in a later analysis that first-cohort TCR clusters tended to co-occur in the 120 validation repertoires.

The V gene's germline CDR1 is MNHNY and CDR2 SVGAGI (reference sequence). The CDR3 length is 15 residues. V was pared by 6 bases and J by 8 bases, with 15 bases of the junction left unmatched. The genes are TRBV6-6 and TRBJ1-2, with TRBD1 matching over 7 bases. Sequencing used PBMCs. The clonotype was recovered from a man aged 18 to 35 in good health and CMV-seropositive. The CDR3 DNA sequence: TGTGCCAGCAGCCAAGATTCCGACAGGGTTGGGGGCTACACCTTC. Its protein product is CASSQDSDRVGGYTF.